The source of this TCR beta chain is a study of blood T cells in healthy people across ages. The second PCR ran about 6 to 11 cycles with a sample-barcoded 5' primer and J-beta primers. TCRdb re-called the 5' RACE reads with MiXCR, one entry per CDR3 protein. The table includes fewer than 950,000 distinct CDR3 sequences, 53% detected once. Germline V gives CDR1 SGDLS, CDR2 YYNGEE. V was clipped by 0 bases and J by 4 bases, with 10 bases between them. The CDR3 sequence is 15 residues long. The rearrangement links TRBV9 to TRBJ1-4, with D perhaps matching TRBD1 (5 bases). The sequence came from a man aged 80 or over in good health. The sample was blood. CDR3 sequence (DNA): TGTGCCAGCAGCGTAGGGGGACTGCTTAATGAAAAACTGTTTTTT. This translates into CASSVGGLLNEKLFF. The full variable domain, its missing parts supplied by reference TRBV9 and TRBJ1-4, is DSGVTQTPKHLITATGQRVTLRCSPRSGDLSVYWYQQSLDQGLQFLIQYYNGEERAKGNILERFSAQQFPDLHSELNLSSLELGDSALYFCASSVGGLLNEKLFFGSGTQLSVL.